A single sample is the source of the 9 T cell receptor beta chains below, sequenced in a study of blood T cell repertoires in COVID-19. TCRdb's copy holds only in-frame clones and misses some; the assay was immunoSEQ multiplex PCR. Seen here are 80,000 to 100,000 clones, roughly 90% observed once, and the top ten hold approximately 1.6%. The sample taken for sequencing was peripheral blood. These receptors were taken from a human donor with active COVID-19. The donor label of this sample is uncertain.

The chain uses TRBV5-5 and TRBJ2-7, with a possible D match to TRBD2 (7 bases). The CDR3 spans 16 residues. CDR1 is SGHKS and CDR2 is YYEKEE in the germline V gene (reference sequence). V lost 6 bases and J lost 0, with 19 bases in between. The CDR3 here is CASIMGGGASSYEQYF. CDR3 nucleotides: TGTGCCAGCATCATGGGGGGGGGCGCTAGCTCCTACGAGCAGTACTTC.

J is TRBJ1-2 and V is TRBV23-1; the D gene is possibly TRBD1 (6 bases). TRBV23-1 is an ORF, and what it does is uncertain. This CDR3 is 15 amino acids long. The ends were cut back, 0 bases at V and 1 base at J, with 9 bases in the middle. The CDR3 reads CASSQSADSNYGYTF. In DNA form, the CDR3 reads TGCGCCAGCAGTCAATCCGCGGACAGTAACTATGGCTACACCTTC.

The chain has TRBV10-3 and TRBJ2-2, with TRBD1 identical over 9 bases. Germline V gene lookup returns CDR1 ENHRY and CDR2 SYGVKD. V lost 3 bases and J lost 4; bases outside the gene matches: 3. The CDR3 has 15 residues. CDR3 in DNA: TGTGCCATCAGTGAAGGGACAGGGCGCACCGGGGAGCTGTTTTTT. This gives the protein CAISEGTGRTGELFF.

The CDR3: CASSYSPGQDAHRHQPQHF. The CDR3 bases are TGTGCCAGCAGTTACTCACCGGGACAGGACGCCCATCGTCATCAGCCCCAGCATTTT. This chain uses TRBV6-2 or TRBV6-3 with TRBJ1-5; TRBD1 matches at 8 bases. The germline V gene has CDR1 MNHEY and CDR2 SVGEGT. The junction had 15 bases not matched to a gene; V was cut back by 0 bases and J by 5 bases. This CDR3 has 19 residues.

This chain joins TRBV4-3 and TRBJ2-7; D perhaps matches TRBD2 (5 bases). This CDR3 region has 15 residues. Germline CDR1 LGHNA, CDR2 YSLEER. Trimming pared 4 bases from V and 5 bases from J, leaving 18 bases between. CDR3 amino acids: CASSLGLGIGDEQYF. The CDR3 nucleotides are TGCGCCAGCAGCCTAGGACTTGGTATCGGGGACGAGCAGTACTTC.

J is TRBJ1-2 and V is TRBV5-6; 7 nucleotides line up with TRBD1. This CDR3 is built from 16 residues. Germline CDR1 SGHDT, CDR2 YYEEEE. Trimming took 4 bases from V and 0 from J; bases not matched to a gene: 9. Here the CDR3 DNA reads TGTGCCAGCAGCATCGCGACAGGGCTCCCTAACTATGGCTACACCTTC. Translated, it gives CASSIATGLPNYGYTF.

The CDR3: CASSVQSKYGYTF. CDR3 in DNA: TGTGCCAGCAGTGTACAGAGTAAATATGGCTACACCTTC. This chain links TRBV28 with TRBJ1-2, with no clear D. Per germline, CDR1 MDHEN and CDR2 SYDVKM. Trimming pared 5 bases from V and 5 bases from J, leaving 12 bases between. The CDR3 has 13 amino acids.

J is TRBJ2-7 and V is TRBV11-2; possibly TRBD2 for D (6 bases). V was shortened by 8 bases and J by 6 bases, with 17 bases between the two germline ends. Germline CDR1 reads SGHAT; CDR2 reads FQNNGV. The CDR3 is 13 amino acids. CDR3 bases: TGTGCCAGCGGGCGGGGTACTTTTGGCGAGCAGTACTTC. It is translated as CASGRGTFGEQYF.

The J gene is TRBJ1-2, the V gene TRBV20-1; no firm D call. The CDR3 runs 9 residues. V was pared by 6 bases and J by 8 bases, with 7 bases between. The germline CDR1 and CDR2 sequences are DFQATT and SNEGSKA (reference sequence). Written as DNA, the CDR3 is TGCAGTGCCGAAGAGGGCTACACCTTC. This translates into CSAEEGYTF.